This entry lists 28 T cell receptor beta chains sequenced from one sample in a study of blood T cell repertoires in COVID-19 (dated by TCRdb to between 2020 and 2021). Library creation used the immunoSEQ multiplex PCR assay. This is the immuneACCESS table as TCRdb keeps it, with only in-frame sequences that have V and J called. A part of the clones is gone; compared with another copy, unresolved V genes explain less than half, and the rest is unexplained. The sample has around 81,000 clones on record, roughly four fifths of them singletons. The top ten clonotypes cover less than 8.5% of the sample. The sequencing sample was made of peripheral blood. The source is a human donor in a cohort sampled during active COVID-19.

The chain links TRBV29-1 to TRBJ2-1; 9 bases are a match to TRBD1. This CDR3 is built from 13 residues. Trimming cost V 6 bases and J 8 bases; bases outside gene matches: 8. Germline assignment: CDR1 SQVTM and CDR2 ANQGSEA. CDR3 sequence: CSVVRDREYEQFF. CDR3 bases: TGCAGCGTCGTCCGGGACAGGGAATATGAGCAGTTCTTC.

The chain joins TRBV6-2 or TRBV6-3 to TRBJ1-5; 7 nucleotides align to TRBD1. Losses at the gene ends were 5 bases for V and 8 bases for J; bases not matched to a gene: 12. The length of the CDR3 is 15 residues. Germline loops: CDR1 MNHEY, CDR2 SVGEGT. The DNA for the CDR3 is TGTGCCAGCAGTGAGGGACAGTTCCCTGGGGAGCCCCAGCATTTT. As protein: CASSEGQFPGEPQHF.

The rearrangement links TRBV12-3 or TRBV12-4 to TRBJ2-1; the D gene is possibly TRBD2 (6 bases). This CDR3 comprises 11 residues. V was shortened by 3 bases and J by 12 bases, with 9 bases between the two germline ends. The CDR3 loop is CASSLGGWQFF. CDR3 DNA: TGTGCCAGCAGTTTGGGGGGATGGCAGTTCTTC.

The CDR3 here is CASSPTGKAYSPLHF. The CDR3 region has the DNA TGTGCCAGCAGCCCGACTGGTAAGGCGTATTCACCCCTCCACTTT. This chain joins TRBV11-2 and TRBJ1-6, with unresolved D. Trimming shortened V by 5 bases and J by 8 bases, and 16 bases separated the two germline ends. The CDR3 loop spans 15 amino acids. Germline values: CDR1 SGHAT, CDR2 FQNNGV.

This chain joins TRBV6-5 and TRBJ1-6; perhaps TRBD1 as D (6 bases). The germline CDR1 and CDR2 sequences are MNHEY and SVGAGI. Trimming left V 7 bases short and J 9 bases short, with 16 bases between. The CDR3 covers 14 residues. Here the CDR3 DNA reads TGTGCCAGCACCGAACCAGGGGACGGTTCACCCCTCCACTTT. As protein: CASTEPGDGSPLHF.

V usage is TRBV7-2 and J usage is TRBJ1-1; D is possibly TRBD1 (6 bases). This CDR3 spans 16 amino acids. The germline V gene has CDR1 SGHTA and CDR2 FQGNSA. The V gene lost 5 bases and the J gene lost 2 bases, with 18 bases spanning the gap. As DNA, the CDR3 is TGTGCCAGCAGCCCGAGCCGCACAGGGAGAAACACTGAAGCTTTCTTT. Its protein product is CASSPSRTGRNTEAFF.

The genes are TRBV4-3 and TRBJ1-2, with TRBD1 matching over 8 bases. This CDR3 region has 16 residues. V dropped 2 bases and J dropped 5; count of bases not matched to a gene: 10. Germline lookup yields CDR1 LGHNA and CDR2 YSLEER. The CDR3 here is CASSQTSGQDPYGYTF. The CDR3 DNA reads TGCGCCAGCAGCCAAACCTCGGGACAGGACCCTTATGGCTACACCTTC.

This clone came up once. CDR3 loop: CASSTTGANTGELFF. CDR3 bases: TGTGCCAGCAGCACGACAGGCGCGAACACCGGGGAGCTGTTTTTT. V and J are TRBV7-6 and TRBJ2-2; D possibly corresponds to TRBD1 (6 bases). Trimming removed 5 bases from V and 0 bases from J, with 10 bases in between. Per germline, CDR1 SGHVS and CDR2 FNYEAQ. This CDR3 has 15 residues.

CDR3 region: CASSVGGGLNTEAFF. As DNA, the CDR3 is TGTGCCAGCAGCGTAGGAGGGGGCCTGAACACTGAAGCTTTCTTT. The chain has TRBV5-4 and TRBJ1-1; 7 positions match TRBD1. V lost 4 bases, J lost 0 bases, and 6 bases stayed unmatched. The CDR3 sequence is 15 residues long. The germline V gene has CDR1 SGHNT and CDR2 YYREEE (reference sequence). Based on the CDR3 plus reference TRBV5-4 and TRBJ1-1, the full variable domain is ETGVTQSPTHLIKTRGQQVTLRCSSQSGHNTVSWYQQALGQGPQFIFQYYREEENGRGNFPPRFSGLQFPNYSSELNVNALELDDSALYLCASSVGGGLNTEAFFGQGTRLTVV.

The chain links TRBV9 to TRBJ1-3; D may be TRBD1 (6 bases). The CDR3 consists of 14 residues. Germline CDR1 SGDLS, CDR2 YYNGEE. The germline V and J ends were trimmed by 4 bases and 5 bases, with 13 bases remaining between them. The CDR3 reads CASSPEGVRNTIYF. CDR3 sequence (DNA): TGTGCCAGCAGCCCAGAGGGGGTCAGAAACACCATATATTTT.

The chain combines TRBV7-2 with TRBJ2-3, with TRBD2 identical over 10 bases. V lost 5 bases and J lost 11; bases outside the gene matches: 13. The CDR3 consists of 15 residues. Germline-derived CDR1 and CDR2 are SGHTA and FQGNSA. The CDR3 loop is CASSPESGGAVGQYF. CDR3 sequence (DNA): TGTGCCAGCAGCCCCGAGAGCGGGGGGGCCGTGGGGCAGTATTTT.

The rearrangement links TRBV5-1 to TRBJ2-5, with D maybe TRBD2 (6 bases). The CDR3 has 13 residues. Per the germline V gene, CDR1 is SGHRS and CDR2 is YFSETQ. Trimming took 4 bases from V and 3 from J, leaving 10 bases between them. Here the CDR3 reads CASSRGAEETQYF. The DNA for the CDR3 is TGCGCCAGCAGCCGCGGGGCAGAAGAGACCCAGTACTTC.

This sequence joins TRBV15 and TRBJ1-1, with D possibly matching TRBD1 (5 bases). This CDR3 comprises 18 residues. The germline V and J ends were trimmed by 1 base and 0 bases, with 18 bases remaining between them. CDR1 and CDR2 from the germline V gene are LNHNV and YYDKDF (reference sequence). The CDR3: CATSRVDSPRPMNTEAFF. The CDR3 DNA sequence: TGTGCCACCAGCAGAGTTGACAGTCCTAGGCCTATGAACACTGAAGCTTTCTTT.

This chain uses TRBV4-1 with TRBJ2-7, with D maybe TRBD1 (5 bases). V dropped 4 bases and J dropped 2 bases, with 18 bases sitting between them. Germline CDR1 and CDR2: MGHRA and YSYEKL. The CDR3 totals 16 residues. In DNA form, the CDR3 reads TGCGCCAGCAGCCCAAGGACCTGGGGCACCACCTACGAGCAGTACTTC. Translating it yields CASSPRTWGTTYEQYF.

CDR3 sequence: CAEGGEPYEQYF. The CDR3 nucleotides read TGTGCCGAAGGGGGGGAACCCTACGAGCAGTACTTC. V and J are TRBV9 and TRBJ2-7, with a possible D match to TRBD2 (7 bases). The germline CDR1 and CDR2 sequences are SGDLS and YYNGEE. The V end was cut by 10 bases, the J end by 2 bases, with 13 bases between. CDR3 size: 12 residues.

This clone was seen a few times. J is TRBJ1-3 and V is TRBV2; TRBD1 matches at 9 bases. V dropped 6 bases and J dropped 8; count of bases not matched to a gene: 11. This CDR3 is built from 15 residues. Germline V gene sequence: CDR1 SNHLY, CDR2 FYNNEI. This chain's CDR3 is CASRKDRGRTDTIYF. The CDR3 DNA reads as TGTGCCAGCAGGAAGGACAGGGGTCGGACGGACACCATATATTTT. Supplemented by reference TRBV2 and TRBJ1-3, the full variable domain reads EPEVTQTPSHQVTQMGQEVILRCVPISNHLYFYWYRQILGQKVEFLVSFYNNEISEKSEIFDDQFSVERPDGSNFTLKIRSTKLEDSAMYFCASRKDRGRTDTIYFGEGSWLTVV.

This clone has more than one count but fewer than ten. This chain uses TRBV2 with TRBJ1-6; 8 bases align to TRBD1. The germline V gene encodes CDR1 SNHLY and CDR2 FYNNEI. With V trimmed by 1 base and J by 4 bases, 3 bases remained unmatched. This CDR3 spans 16 amino acids. The CDR3, as DNA: TGTGCCAGCAGTGAAGGGACAGGGAATTATAATTCACCCCTCCACTTT. Its protein product is CASSEGTGNYNSPLHF.

CDR3 DNA sequence: TGTGCCAGCAGCCTCTCGCGGGGGGGCCTCGAGCAGTACTTC. Protein: CASSLSRGGLEQYF. The genes are TRBV5-8 and TRBJ2-7, with TRBD2 identical over 9 bases. V shed 4 bases and J 6 bases; nucleotides not matched to a gene: 8. The CDR3 has 14 residues. Per the germline V gene, CDR1 is SGHTS and CDR2 is YDEGEE.

V gene TRBV18 combines with J gene TRBJ1-5, with D maybe TRBD1 (5 bases). This CDR3 has 14 residues. V gave up 5 bases and J gave up 2 bases, with 10 bases separating them. Germline CDR1 and CDR2: KGHSH and LQKENI. DNA of the CDR3: TGTGCCAGCTCAGCAGGGTCTGGCAATCAGCCCCAGCATTTT. It specifies CASSAGSGNQPQHF.

This sequence joins TRBV11-3 and TRBJ2-7, with TRBD1 identical over 7 bases. Germline-derived CDR1 and CDR2 are SGHNT and YENEEA. This CDR3 has 14 amino acids. Trimming removed 0 bases from V and 2 bases from J; junction bases left unmatched: 1. CDR3 residues: CASSLEGTAYEQYF. The CDR3 coding sequence is TGTGCCAGCAGCTTAGAAGGGACAGCCTACGAGCAGTACTTC.

The chain employs TRBV6-1 and TRBJ1-5; the D gene is possibly TRBD1 (6 bases). The germline V gene has CDR1 MNHNS and CDR2 SASEGT. The CDR3 contains 13 residues. V lost 3 bases and J lost 4, with 7 bases in between. CDR3 coding DNA: TGTGCCAGCAGTGAGCAGGGGAATCAGCCCCAGCATTTT. Translating it yields CASSEQGNQPQHF.

The chain carries TRBV9 and TRBJ1-1; 9 bases fit TRBD1. This CDR3 contains 15 residues. Germline assignment: CDR1 SGDLS and CDR2 YYNGEE. With 0 bases clipped from V and 5 bases from J, the junction kept 5 bases outside the gene matches. The CDR3 protein is CASSVGTGTGTEAFF. The CDR3 DNA is TGTGCCAGCAGCGTAGGAACGGGGACAGGGACTGAAGCTTTCTTT.

The chain uses TRBV7-9 and TRBJ1-6; TRBD1 matches at 7 bases. The CDR3 totals 14 residues. The germline CDR1 and CDR2 sequences are SEHNR and FQNEAQ (reference sequence). The V gene end was trimmed by 7 bases and the J gene end by 9 bases; junction bases not matched to a gene: 9. The chain's CDR3 is CASTAGTERSPLHF. For the CDR3, the DNA is TGTGCCAGCACGGCCGGGACAGAACGTTCACCCCTCCACTTT.

The chain is built from TRBV10-3 and TRBJ1-2, with 10 nucleotides matching TRBD1. CDR3 length equals 15 residues. V was pared by 0 bases and J by 5 bases, with 3 bases of the junction left unmatched. In germline, CDR1 is ENHRY, CDR2 SYGVKD. The DNA for the CDR3 is TGTGCCATCAGTGAGTCGAGGACAGGGGGATATGGCTACACCTTC. As protein: CAISESRTGGYGYTF.

V is TRBV25-1 and J is TRBJ1-1; a weak D match, TRBD1 (5 bases). Germline-derived CDR1 and CDR2 are MGHDK and SYGVNS. Trimming took off 0 bases at V and 9 bases at J, with 11 bases between the two ends. The CDR3 is 13 amino acids. The CDR3 here is CASSEYGGMKAFF. CDR3 DNA: TGTGCCAGCAGTGAATACGGGGGGATGAAAGCTTTCTTT.

The CDR3 loop is CASSSNYGYTF. The DNA for the CDR3 is TGTGCCAGCAGTAGCAACTATGGCTACACCTTC. The genes are TRBV6-5 and TRBJ1-2; no clear D. V was cut by 5 bases and J by 2 bases, with 3 bases left in between. Looked up from germline, CDR1 is MNHEY and CDR2 is SVGAGI. This CDR3 spans 11 amino acids.

This sequence joins TRBV12-3 or TRBV12-4 and TRBJ2-1; D might be TRBD2 (6 bases). Trimming took off 8 bases at V and 6 bases at J, with 14 bases between the two ends. The CDR3 extends over 13 amino acids. In DNA, the CDR3 is TGTGCCAGCGGCCGACTAGAGGGCAATGAGCAGTTCTTC. It encodes CASGRLEGNEQFF.

The genes are TRBV7-3 and TRBJ2-2; no definite D call. The CDR3 loop spans 14 amino acids. V dropped 2 bases and J dropped 1 base, with 5 bases sitting between them. Looked up from germline, CDR1 is SGHTA and CDR2 is FQGTGA. This CDR3 reads CASSLGRNTGELFF. CDR3 in DNA: TGTGCCAGCAGCTTAGGCCGGAACACCGGGGAGCTGTTTTTT.